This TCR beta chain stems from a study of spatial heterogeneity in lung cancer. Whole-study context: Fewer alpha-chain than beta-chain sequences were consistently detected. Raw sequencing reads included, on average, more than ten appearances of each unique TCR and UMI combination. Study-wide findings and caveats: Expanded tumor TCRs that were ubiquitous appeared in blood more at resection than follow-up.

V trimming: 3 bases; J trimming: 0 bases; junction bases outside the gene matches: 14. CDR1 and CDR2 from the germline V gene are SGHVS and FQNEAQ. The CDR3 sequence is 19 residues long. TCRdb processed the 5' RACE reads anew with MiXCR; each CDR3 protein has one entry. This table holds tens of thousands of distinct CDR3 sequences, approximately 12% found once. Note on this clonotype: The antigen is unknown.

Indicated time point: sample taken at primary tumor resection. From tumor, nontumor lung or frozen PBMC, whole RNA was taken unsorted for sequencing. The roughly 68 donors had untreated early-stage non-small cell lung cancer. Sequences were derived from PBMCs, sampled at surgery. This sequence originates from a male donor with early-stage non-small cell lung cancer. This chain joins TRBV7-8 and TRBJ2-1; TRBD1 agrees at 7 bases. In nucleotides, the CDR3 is TGTGCCAGCAGCTTGGGGACAGCAAGCGGAGAGAGCTCCTACAATGAGCAGTTCTTC. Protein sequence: CASSLGTASGESSYNEQFF. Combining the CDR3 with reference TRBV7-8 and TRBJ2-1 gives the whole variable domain GAGVSQSPRYKVAKRGQDVALRCDPISGHVSLFWYQQALGQGPEFLTYFQNEAQLDKSGLPSDRFFAERPEGSVSTLKIQRTQQEDSAVYLCASSLGTASGESSYNEQFFGPGTRLTVL.